The entry below describes one T cell receptor beta chain. Time point in this sample: patch test 1, 2 weeks after DPC sensitization. Treatment indicated: therapeutic diphenylcyclopropenone sensitization with weekly scalp DPC. Donation of samples came from alopecia patients who were 18 to 70 years old and suitable for DPC. This CDR3 is 18 amino acids long. Germline trimming cut 3 bases from V and 6 bases from J; bases unmatched to any gene: 13. The data were obtained in a study of human T cells and chemical hapten exposure. On the study more broadly: The patients were mostly female; they had alopecia areata, totalis or universalis.

TCRdb reprocessed the RACE reads with MiXCR, giving one entry per CDR3 protein. The sample shows just over 80,000 distinct CDR3 sequences, about 10% of them seen only once. The input for sequencing was whole blood, taken in connection with sensitization to the hapten diphenylcyclopropenone (DPC). The chain joins TRBV12-3 or TRBV12-4 to TRBJ2-2; 10 bases align to TRBD2. The TCR was taken from a woman aged 45-59 years with alopecia areata. Some clones in this sample may be carry-over from other donors' samples. The DNA for the CDR3 is TGTGCCAGCAGTTTCCCGGCTAGCGGGGGATCCATTCCCGGGGAGCTGTTTTTT. This gives the protein CASSFPASGGSIPGELFF.